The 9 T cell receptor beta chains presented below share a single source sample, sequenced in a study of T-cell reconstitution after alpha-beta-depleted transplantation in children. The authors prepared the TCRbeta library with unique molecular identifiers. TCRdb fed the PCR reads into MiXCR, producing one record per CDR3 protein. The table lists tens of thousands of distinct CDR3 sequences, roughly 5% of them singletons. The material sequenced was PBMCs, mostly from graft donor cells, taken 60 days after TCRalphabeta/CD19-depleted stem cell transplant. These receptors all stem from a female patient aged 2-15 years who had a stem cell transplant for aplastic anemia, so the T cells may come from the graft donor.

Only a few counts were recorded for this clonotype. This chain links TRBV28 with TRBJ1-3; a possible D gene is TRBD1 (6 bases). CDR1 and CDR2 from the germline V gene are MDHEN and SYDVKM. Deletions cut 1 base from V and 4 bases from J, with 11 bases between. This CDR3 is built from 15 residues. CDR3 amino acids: CASSLYPGVGNTIYF. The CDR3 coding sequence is TGTGCCAGCAGTTTATATCCAGGGGTCGGAAACACCATATATTTT.

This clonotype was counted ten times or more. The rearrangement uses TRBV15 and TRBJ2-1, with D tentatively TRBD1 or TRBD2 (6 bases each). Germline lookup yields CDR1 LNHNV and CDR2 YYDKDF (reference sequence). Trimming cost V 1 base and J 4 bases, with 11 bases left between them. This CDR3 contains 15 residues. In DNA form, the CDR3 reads TGTGCCACCAGCAGAGCGGGGGCGATATACAATGAGCAGTTCTTC. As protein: CATSRAGAIYNEQFF.

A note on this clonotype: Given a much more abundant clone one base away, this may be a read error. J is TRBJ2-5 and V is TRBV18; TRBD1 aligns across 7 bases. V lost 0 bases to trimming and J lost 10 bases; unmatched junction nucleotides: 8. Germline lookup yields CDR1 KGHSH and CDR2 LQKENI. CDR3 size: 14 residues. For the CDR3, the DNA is TGTGCCAGCTCACCACCCGGGACAGAGTGGATCCAGTACTTC. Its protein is CASSPPGTEWIQYF.

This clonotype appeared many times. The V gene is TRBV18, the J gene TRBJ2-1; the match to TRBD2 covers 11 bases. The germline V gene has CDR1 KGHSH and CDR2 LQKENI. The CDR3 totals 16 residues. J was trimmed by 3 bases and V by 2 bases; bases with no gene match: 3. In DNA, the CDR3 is TGTGCCAGCTCACCATGGCTAGCGGGGGGCTACAATGAGCAGTTCTTC. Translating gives CASSPWLAGGYNEQFF.

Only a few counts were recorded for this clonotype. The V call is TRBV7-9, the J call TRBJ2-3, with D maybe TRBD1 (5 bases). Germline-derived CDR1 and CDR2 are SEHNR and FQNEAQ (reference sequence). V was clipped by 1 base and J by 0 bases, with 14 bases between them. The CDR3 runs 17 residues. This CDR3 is CASSLGSAGLSTDTQYF. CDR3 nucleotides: TGTGCCAGCAGCTTAGGGAGCGCAGGGCTTAGCACAGATACGCAGTATTTT.

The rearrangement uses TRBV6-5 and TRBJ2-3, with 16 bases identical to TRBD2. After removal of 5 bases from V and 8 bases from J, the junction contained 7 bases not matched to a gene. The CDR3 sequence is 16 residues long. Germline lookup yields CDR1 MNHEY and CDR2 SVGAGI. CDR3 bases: TGTGCCAGCAGTCCTGGGACTAGCGGGAGGGCACCTACGCAGTATTTT. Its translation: CASSPGTSGRAPTQYF.

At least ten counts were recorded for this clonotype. The CDR3 loop is CASSPDELGTGGYEQYF. CDR3 in DNA: TGTGCCAGCAGCCCAGACGAACTGGGGACAGGGGGTTACGAGCAGTACTTC. The chain carries TRBV12-3 or TRBV12-4 and TRBJ2-7; TRBD1 agrees at 11 bases. V was clipped by 6 bases and J by 4 bases; unmatched bases: 14. This CDR3 has 17 amino acids.

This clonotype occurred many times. CDR3 in amino acids: CASSVGVGDTIYF. CDR3 DNA sequence: TGTGCCAGCAGCGTAGGAGTAGGGGACACCATATATTTT. This chain connects TRBV9 to TRBJ1-3, with D maybe TRBD1 (5 bases). The CDR3 runs to 13 residues. V lost 0 bases to trimming and J lost 8 bases, with 9 bases between them. Germline V CDR1 and CDR2: SGDLS, YYNGEE. The whole variable domain, remainder taken from reference TRBV9 and TRBJ1-3, is DSGVTQTPKHLITATGQRVTLRCSPRSGDLSVYWYQQSLDQGLQFLIQYYNGEERAKGNILERFSAQQFPDLHSELNLSSLELGDSALYFCASSVGVGDTIYFGEGSWLTVV.

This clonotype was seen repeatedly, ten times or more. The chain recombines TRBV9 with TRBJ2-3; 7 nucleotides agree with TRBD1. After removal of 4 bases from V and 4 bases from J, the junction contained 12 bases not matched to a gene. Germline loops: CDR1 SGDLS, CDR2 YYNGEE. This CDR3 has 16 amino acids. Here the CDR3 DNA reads TGTGCCAGCAGCCCCTTCGATAGGGGGCCCCCAGATACGCAGTATTTT. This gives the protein CASSPFDRGPPDTQYF.